The T cell receptor beta chain under discussion was sequenced for a study of T cell responses to AZD1222 COVID-19 vaccine. The CDR3 has 14 residues. Germline V CDR1 and CDR2: SNHLY, FYNNEI. Trimming cost V 3 bases and J 2 bases, with 11 bases left between them. Here immunoSEQ multiplex PCR was the method, and the copy in TCRdb shows in-frame clones only, minus some. Of about 67,000 clones detected, less than 90% appear once; the ten largest clones hold around 21%. The material was peripheral blood, obtained on day 0 of AZD1222 vaccination. The TCR comes from an adult in good health. The genes are TRBV2 and TRBJ2-7; D gene ambiguous. This chain's CDR3 is CASSDKRSTYEQYF. The CDR3 DNA reads TGTGCCAGCAGTGACAAACGCAGCACCTACGAGCAGTACTTC.